One and the same sample provided the 15 T cell receptor beta chains below, sequenced in a study of regulatory T cells in long-lasting Graves disease. Investigators prepared the TCR beta libraries by applying iRepertoire HTBI primers and Arm-PCR of CDR3 regions. TCRdb independently ran MiXCR on the multiplex PCR reads; one entry per CDR3 protein. The sample holds 500,000 to 800,000 distinct CDR3 sequences, 30% seen once. Stated time point: persistent/refractory GD, antithyroid drugs over 5 years with positive TRAb. PBMC-extracted RNA yielded the TCR library. The specimen was peripheral blood mononuclear cells (PBMCs), collected when the disease was refractory, from a patient treated with antithyroid drugs. These receptor sequences come from a female donor with Graves disease.

V usage is TRBV20-1 and J usage is TRBJ2-2, with D unclear. Germline V gene sequence: CDR1 DFQATT, CDR2 SNEGSKA (reference sequence). This CDR3 has 14 residues. The ends were cut back, 3 bases at V and 0 bases at J, with 8 bases in the middle. The chain's CDR3 is CSASNAANTGELFF. CDR3 in DNA: TGCAGTGCTAGCAACGCCGCGAACACCGGGGAGCTGTTTTTT.

This clonotype was recorded a few times. This chain uses TRBV4-2 with TRBJ2-7, with D possibly being TRBD2 (6 bases). Trimming left V 0 bases short and J 0 bases short, with 12 bases between. The length of the CDR3 is 16 residues. Germline values: CDR1 LGHNA, CDR2 YNFKEQ. The CDR3 region is CASSQDPGRPSYEQYF. In nucleotides, the CDR3 is TGTGCCAGCAGCCAAGATCCCGGGAGACCCTCCTACGAGCAGTACTTC.

V is TRBV29-1 and J is TRBJ1-1, with 8 bases aligning to TRBD1. CDR1 and CDR2 from the germline V gene are SQVTM and ANQGSEA. The CDR3 covers 11 residues. V was pared by 7 bases and J by 8 bases, with 6 bases of the junction left unmatched. CDR3 DNA: TGCAGCGGTTCAGGGGGCGACGAAGCTTTCTTT. This encodes CSGSGGDEAFF.

This clonotype came up a few times. The chain has TRBV6-5 and TRBJ2-7, with D possibly matching TRBD2 (6 bases). The V and J ends lost 2 bases and 6 bases respectively, with 8 bases between them. The CDR3 covers 12 residues. Germline V lookup: CDR1 MNHEY, CDR2 SVGAGI. The CDR3 is CASSYRRGEQYF. In DNA, the CDR3 is TGTGCCAGCAGTTACAGGAGGGGCGAGCAGTACTTC.

This clonotype has more than one count but fewer than ten. V gene TRBV5-1 combines with J gene TRBJ2-7; tentatively, D is TRBD1 (5 bases). The CDR3 loop spans 15 amino acids. The V end lost 4 bases, the J end lost 2 bases, and 16 bases lay between the germline ends. In germline, CDR1 is SGHRS, CDR2 YFSETQ. As DNA, the CDR3 is TGCGCCAGCAGCCGCCAGGGCCAAGGGGCCTACGAGCAGTACTTC. Amino acid sequence: CASSRQGQGAYEQYF.

This clonotype was recorded many times. The chain combines TRBV28 with TRBJ1-5, with unresolved D. V was shortened by 4 bases and J by 0 bases, with 13 bases between the two germline ends. The CDR3 length is 16 residues. Germline loops: CDR1 MDHEN, CDR2 SYDVKM. The CDR3 region has the DNA TGTGCCAGCAGTTCCCGGGAGGGCTATAGCAATCAGCCCCAGCATTTT. It translates to CASSSREGYSNQPQHF. The full variable domain, its missing parts supplied by reference TRBV28 and TRBJ1-5, is DVKVTQSSRYLVKRTGEKVFLECVQDMDHENMFWYRQDPGLGLRLIYFSYDVKMKEKGDIPEGYSVSREKKERFSLILESASTNQTSMYLCASSSREGYSNQPQHFGDGTRLSIL.

The gene calls are TRBV29-1 and TRBJ1-2; tentative D call: TRBD1 (6 bases). The CDR3 is 13 amino acids. Per germline, CDR1 SQVTM and CDR2 ANQGSEA. The V end lost 5 bases, the J end lost 8 bases, and 18 bases lay between the germline ends. The DNA for the CDR3 is TGCAGCGTTCGACTATTAAGGGGGTACGGCTACACCTTC. Its protein is CSVRLLRGYGYTF.

This chain connects TRBV9 to TRBJ2-7, with D possibly being TRBD2 (6 bases). Trimming took off 4 bases at V and 9 bases at J, with 32 bases between the two ends. CDR1 is SGDLS and CDR2 is YYNGEE in the germline V gene. CDR3 length equals 18 residues. CDR3 residues: CASSQGYGGRLGRGSQYF. The DNA for the CDR3 is TGTGCCAGCAGCCAAGGATACGGTGGACGACTAGGGCGTGGTTCGCAGTACTTC.

The chain joins TRBV29-1 to TRBJ2-5, with D perhaps matching TRBD2 (6 bases). The CDR3 has 14 amino acids. Germline CDR1 SQVTM, CDR2 ANQGSEA. V lost 2 bases and J lost 4, with 14 bases in between. CDR3 sequence (DNA): TGCAGCGTTGAAATCTCGGGAGTTCCAGAGACCCAGTACTTC. It specifies CSVEISGVPETQYF.

This clonotype has more than one count but fewer than ten. This chain joins TRBV7-9 and TRBJ2-7; perhaps TRBD2 as D (6 bases). Trimming took 1 base from V and 6 from J, leaving 19 bases between them. The CDR3 spans 16 residues. Germline CDR1 is SEHNR and CDR2 is FQNEAQ (reference sequence). The CDR3 is CASSLGGGTSSGEQYF. Here the CDR3 DNA reads TGTGCCAGCAGCTTAGGAGGCGGGACCTCTTCGGGCGAGCAGTACTTC.

This clonotype came up many times. CDR3 nucleotide sequence: TGTGCCAGCAGCCTAGGGAACGTCAGGGTCTATGGCTACACCTTC. As protein: CASSLGNVRVYGYTF. The V and J genes are TRBV7-2 and TRBJ1-2, with a possible D match to TRBD1 (5 bases). This CDR3 has 15 amino acids. The V gene's germline CDR1 is SGHTA and CDR2 FQGNSA. V lost 5 bases and J lost 4, with 17 bases in between. The full variable domain, with the rest looked up from reference TRBV7-2 and TRBJ1-2, is GAGVSQSPSNKVTEKGKDVELRCDPISGHTALYWYRQSLGQGLEFLIYFQGNSAPDKSGLPSDRFSAERTGGSVSTLTIQRTQQEDSAVYLCASSLGNVRVYGYTFGSGTRLTVV.

The gene calls are TRBV25-1 and TRBJ2-5, with TRBD2 identical over 8 bases. The V gene end was trimmed by 4 bases and the J gene end by 5 bases; junction bases not matched to a gene: 9. The CDR3 contains 15 residues. The germline gives CDR1 MGHDK, CDR2 SYGVNS. The CDR3 coding sequence is TGTGCCAGCAGTGGCTCGGGGGGGGAGGACGAGACCCAGTACTTC. Translated: CASSGSGGEDETQYF.

This clonotype was found many times. The chain joins TRBV28 to TRBJ1-2, with D perhaps TRBD1 (5 bases). Germline V lookup: CDR1 MDHEN, CDR2 SYDVKM. The CDR3 extends over 12 amino acids. V was cut by 6 bases and J by 8 bases, with 13 bases left in between. Here the CDR3 reads CASRWGGGGYTF. DNA for the CDR3: TGTGCCAGCAGGTGGGGGGGAGGAGGCTACACCTTC.

This sequence joins TRBV10-3 and TRBJ1-1; no clear D gene. V was clipped by 6 bases and J by 5 bases, with 13 bases between them. Germline CDR1 reads ENHRY; CDR2 reads SYGVKD. CDR3 size: 13 residues. The CDR3 region is CAISDRRETEAFF. The CDR3 DNA follows: TGTGCCATCAGCGATCGACGGGAGACTGAAGCTTTCTTT.

The rearrangement joins TRBV19 to TRBJ1-1; D is uncertain. Trimming took 2 bases from V and 5 from J, leaving 18 bases between them. The CDR3 is 16 residues long. Germline V CDR1 and CDR2: LNHDA, SQIVND (reference sequence). The DNA of the CDR3 is TGTGCCAGTAGTATACGTCAGGACGGATCGGAGACTGAAGCTTTCTTT. Protein: CASSIRQDGSETEAFF.